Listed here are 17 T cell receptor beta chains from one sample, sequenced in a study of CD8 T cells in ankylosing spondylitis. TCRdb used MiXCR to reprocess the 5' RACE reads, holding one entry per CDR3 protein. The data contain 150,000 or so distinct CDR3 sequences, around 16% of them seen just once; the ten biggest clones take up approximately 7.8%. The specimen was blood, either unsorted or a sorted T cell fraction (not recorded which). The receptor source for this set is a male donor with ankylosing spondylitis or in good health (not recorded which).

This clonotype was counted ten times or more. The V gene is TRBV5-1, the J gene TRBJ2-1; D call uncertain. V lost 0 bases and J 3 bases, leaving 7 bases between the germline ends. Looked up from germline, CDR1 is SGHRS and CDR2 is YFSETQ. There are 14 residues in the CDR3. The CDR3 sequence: CASSLAPNYNEQFF. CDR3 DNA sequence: TGCGCCAGCAGCTTGGCGCCAAACTACAATGAGCAGTTCTTC.

For the CDR3, the DNA is TGTGCCAGCAGCCAAGACGGACATCGAGGGATGACCCAGTACTTC. The encoded protein is CASSQDGHRGMTQYF. The gene calls are TRBV14 and TRBJ2-5; D is perhaps TRBD1 or TRBD2 (5 bases each). The CDR3 is 15 amino acids. CDR1 and CDR2 from the germline V gene are SGHDN and FVKESK. Trimming left V 0 bases short and J 7 bases short, with 15 bases between.

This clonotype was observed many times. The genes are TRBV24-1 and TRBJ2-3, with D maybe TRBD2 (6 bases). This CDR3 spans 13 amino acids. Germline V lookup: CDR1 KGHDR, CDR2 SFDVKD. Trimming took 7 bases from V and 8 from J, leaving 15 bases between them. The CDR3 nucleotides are TGTGCCACCAGAGTCGGGACTGGAGGTACGCAGTATTTT. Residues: CATRVGTGGTQYF.

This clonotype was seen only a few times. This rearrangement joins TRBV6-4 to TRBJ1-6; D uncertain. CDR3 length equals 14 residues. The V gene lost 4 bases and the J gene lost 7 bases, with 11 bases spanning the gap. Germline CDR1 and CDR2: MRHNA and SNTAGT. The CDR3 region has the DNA TGTGCCAGCAGTGTCTCCCAGTGGAATTCACCCCTCCACTTT. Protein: CASSVSQWNSPLHF.

Here the CDR3 DNA reads TGTGCCAGTAGTATCGGCGGGATATACGTCAATGAGCAGTTCTTC. Residues: CASSIGGIYVNEQFF. The chain links TRBV19 to TRBJ2-1, with a tentative D call TRBD2 (6 bases). V lost 3 bases and J 6 bases, leaving 15 bases between the germline ends. The germline V gene encodes CDR1 LNHDA and CDR2 SQIVND (reference sequence). The CDR3 has 15 amino acids.

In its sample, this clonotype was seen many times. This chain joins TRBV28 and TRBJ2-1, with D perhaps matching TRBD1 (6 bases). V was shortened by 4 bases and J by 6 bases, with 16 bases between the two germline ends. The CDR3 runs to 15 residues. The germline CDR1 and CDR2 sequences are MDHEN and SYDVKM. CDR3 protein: CASSSLSLGGNEQFF. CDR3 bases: TGTGCCAGCAGTTCCTTGTCACTAGGGGGCAATGAGCAGTTCTTC.

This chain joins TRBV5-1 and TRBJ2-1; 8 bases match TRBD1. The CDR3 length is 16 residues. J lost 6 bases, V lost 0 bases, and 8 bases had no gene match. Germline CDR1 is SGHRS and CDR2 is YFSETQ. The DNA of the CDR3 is TGCGCCAGCAGCTTGGCCGAGACAGGGGTCGGCAATGAGCAGTTCTTC. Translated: CASSLAETGVGNEQFF.

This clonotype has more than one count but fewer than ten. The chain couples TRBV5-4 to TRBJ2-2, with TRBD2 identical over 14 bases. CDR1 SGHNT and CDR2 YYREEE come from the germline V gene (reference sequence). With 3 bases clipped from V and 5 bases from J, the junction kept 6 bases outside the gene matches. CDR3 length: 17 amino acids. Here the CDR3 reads CASSSGTSGRGTGELFF. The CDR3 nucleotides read TGTGCCAGCAGCTCTGGGACTAGCGGGAGAGGGACCGGGGAGCTGTTTTTT.

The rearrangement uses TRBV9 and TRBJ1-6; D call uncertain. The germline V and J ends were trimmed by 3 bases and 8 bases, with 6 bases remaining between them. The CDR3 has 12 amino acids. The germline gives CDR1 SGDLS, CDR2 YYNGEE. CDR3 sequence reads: CASSGKDSPLHF. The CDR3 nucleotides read TGTGCCAGCAGCGGGAAAGATTCACCCCTCCACTTT.

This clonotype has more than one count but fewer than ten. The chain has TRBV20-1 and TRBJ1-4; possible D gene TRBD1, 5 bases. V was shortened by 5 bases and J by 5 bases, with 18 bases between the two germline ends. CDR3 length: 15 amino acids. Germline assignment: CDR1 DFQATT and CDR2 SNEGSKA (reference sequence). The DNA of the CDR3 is TGCAGTGCTCGAAATCCCGGGGACTTAAATGAAAAACTGTTTTTT. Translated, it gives CSARNPGDLNEKLFF.

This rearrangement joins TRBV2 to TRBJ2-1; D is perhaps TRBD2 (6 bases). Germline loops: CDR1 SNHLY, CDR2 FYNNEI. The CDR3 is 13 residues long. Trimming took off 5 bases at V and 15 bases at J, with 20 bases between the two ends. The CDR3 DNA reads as TGTGCCAGCAGTTCTGGGACTTATGGGCTTTGGTTCTTC. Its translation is CASSSGTYGLWFF.

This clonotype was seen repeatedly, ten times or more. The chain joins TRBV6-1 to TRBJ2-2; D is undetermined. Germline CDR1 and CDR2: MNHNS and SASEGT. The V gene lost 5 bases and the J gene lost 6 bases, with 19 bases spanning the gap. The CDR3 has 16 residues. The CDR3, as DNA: TGTGCCAGCAGTCGTCCGGGCCTGGAAGGGTCCGGGGAGCTGTTTTTT. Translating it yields CASSRPGLEGSGELFF.

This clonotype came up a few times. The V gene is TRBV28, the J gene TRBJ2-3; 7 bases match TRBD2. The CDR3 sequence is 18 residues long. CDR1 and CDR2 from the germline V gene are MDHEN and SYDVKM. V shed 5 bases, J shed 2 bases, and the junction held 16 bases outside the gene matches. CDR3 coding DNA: TGTGCCAGCAGTCTTCCTACTGGGGGGGGGAGGTACACAGATACGCAGTATTTT. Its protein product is CASSLPTGGGRYTDTQYF.

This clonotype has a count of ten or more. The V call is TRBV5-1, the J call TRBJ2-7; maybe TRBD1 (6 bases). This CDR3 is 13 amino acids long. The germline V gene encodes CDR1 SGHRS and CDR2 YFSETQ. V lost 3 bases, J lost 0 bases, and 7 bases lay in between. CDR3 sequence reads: CASSWDNSYEQYF. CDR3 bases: TGCGCCAGCAGCTGGGACAACTCCTACGAGCAGTACTTC.

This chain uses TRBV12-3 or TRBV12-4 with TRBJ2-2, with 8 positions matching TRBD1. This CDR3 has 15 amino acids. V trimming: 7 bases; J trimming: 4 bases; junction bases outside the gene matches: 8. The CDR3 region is CASTLTGDGTGELFF. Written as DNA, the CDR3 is TGTGCCAGCACACTGACAGGGGACGGCACCGGGGAGCTGTTTTTT.

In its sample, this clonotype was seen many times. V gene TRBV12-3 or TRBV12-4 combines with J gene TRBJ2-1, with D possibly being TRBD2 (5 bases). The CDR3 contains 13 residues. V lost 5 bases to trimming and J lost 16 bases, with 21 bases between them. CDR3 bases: TGTGCCAGCAGTGGGCCCACTAGAACGGTGTCCTTCTTC. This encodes CASSGPTRTVSFF.

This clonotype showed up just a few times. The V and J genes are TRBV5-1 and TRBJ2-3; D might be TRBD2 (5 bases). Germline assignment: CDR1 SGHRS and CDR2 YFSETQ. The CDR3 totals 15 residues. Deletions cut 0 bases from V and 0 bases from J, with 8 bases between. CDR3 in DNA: TGCGCCAGCAGCTTGGTAGCGCCTAGCACAGATACGCAGTATTTT. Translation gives CASSLVAPSTDTQYF.